The 22 T cell receptor beta chains in this list originate from one sample, sequenced in a study of blood T cell repertoires in COVID-19. TCRdb's table, derived via immunoSEQ multiplex PCR, lists solely in-frame clones and lacks some. Of 250,000 to 350,000 clones in the sample, 85% to 90% were seen once. Sequencing input: peripheral blood. Receptor source: a woman aged 45 to 65 with active or convalescent COVID-19.

The V gene is TRBV18, the J gene TRBJ1-4, with 8 bases matching TRBD1. This CDR3 is built from 13 residues. Germline values: CDR1 KGHSH, CDR2 LQKENI. V trimming: 8 bases; J trimming: 6 bases; junction bases outside the gene matches: 5. CDR3 nucleotide sequence: TGTGCCAGCCGACAGGGGATGGATGAAAAACTGTTTTTT. Translating gives CASRQGMDEKLFF.

The chain combines TRBV6-5 with TRBJ1-2, with a possible D match to TRBD1 (6 bases). Trimming removed 6 bases at V and 1 base at J, with 12 bases between. This CDR3 is built from 14 residues. The V gene's germline CDR1 is MNHEY and CDR2 SVGAGI. This chain's CDR3 is CASRRTAFNYGYTF. The CDR3 coding sequence is TGTGCCAGCAGGCGGACAGCTTTTAACTATGGCTACACCTTC.

This clone was detected once. The V and J genes are TRBV24-1 and TRBJ2-2; D might be TRBD2 (5 bases). V dropped 7 bases and J dropped 7 bases, with 9 bases sitting between them. The CDR3 spans 12 residues. CDR1 and CDR2 (germline): KGHDR, SFDVKD. CDR3 sequence reads: CATRESGGELFF. CDR3 DNA: TGTGCCACCAGAGAGAGCGGCGGGGAGCTGTTTTTT.

This clone showed up just once. The J gene is TRBJ1-5, the V gene TRBV27; D is possibly TRBD1 (5 bases). Germline V gene lookup returns CDR1 MNHEY and CDR2 SMNVEV (reference sequence). The CDR3 consists of 16 residues. Trimming removed 5 bases from V and 0 bases from J, with 14 bases in between. DNA of the CDR3: TGTGCCAGCAGTCCCTCTGAAGGGGATAGCAATCAGCCCCAGCATTTT. Protein product: CASSPSEGDSNQPQHF.

This clone was found once. V gene TRBV24-1 combines with J gene TRBJ2-5; possibly TRBD2 for D (7 bases). Germline assignment: CDR1 KGHDR and CDR2 SFDVKD. Trimming left V 3 bases short and J 5 bases short, with 15 bases between. The CDR3 length is 15 residues. The CDR3 loop reads CATSDTRTRGETQYF. CDR3 sequence (DNA): TGTGCCACCAGTGATACTCGGACTAGGGGGGAGACCCAGTACTTC.

The chain combines TRBV5-1 with TRBJ1-2, with a weak D call TRBD1 (5 bases). Trimming took off 2 bases at V and 4 bases at J, with 15 bases between the two ends. CDR3 length equals 15 residues. Germline values: CDR1 SGHRS, CDR2 YFSETQ. Written as DNA, the CDR3 is TGCGCCAGCAGCTTACCGGGCGGGGGGACCTATGGCTACACCTTC. Its translation is CASSLPGGGTYGYTF.

This clone has more than one count but fewer than ten. The sample carries other DNA sequences with the same CDR3. This chain uses TRBV28 with TRBJ1-5; D not resolved. From germline, CDR1 is MDHEN and CDR2 SYDVKM. The ends were cut back, 2 bases at V and 4 bases at J, with 6 bases in the middle. The CDR3 is 13 residues long. The CDR3 bases are TGTGCCAGCAGTTTAGGGCCTAATCAGCCCCAGCATTTT. This sequence encodes CASSLGPNQPQHF.

This clone came up a few times. The chain couples TRBV29-1 to TRBJ1-1, with 12 nucleotides matching TRBD1. The trim removed 7 bases at V and 12 bases at J, leaving 9 bases unmatched. Germline V CDR1 and CDR2: SQVTM, ANQGSEA. The CDR3 is made up of 12 amino acids. In DNA form, the CDR3 reads TGCAGCGCTAACCGGGACAGGGGGCGAACTTTCTTT. It specifies CSANRDRGRTFF. Supplemented by reference TRBV29-1 and TRBJ1-1, the full variable domain reads SAVISQKPSRDICQRGTSLTIQCQVDSQVTMMFWYRQQPGQSLTLIATANQGSEATYESGFVIDKFPISRPNLTFSTLTVSNMSPEDSSIYLCSANRDRGRTFFGQGTRLTVV.

This clone was seen just once. The V call is TRBV28, the J call TRBJ2-5; D remains ambiguous. Trimming cost V 4 bases and J 5 bases, with 11 bases left between them. In germline, CDR1 is MDHEN, CDR2 SYDVKM. The CDR3 sequence is 13 residues long. This CDR3 is CASSSGFRETQYF. The CDR3 DNA sequence: TGTGCCAGCAGTTCAGGATTTAGGGAGACCCAGTACTTC. The variable domain in full, completed from reference TRBV28 and TRBJ2-5, reads DVKVTQSSRYLVKRTGEKVFLECVQDMDHENMFWYRQDPGLGLRLIYFSYDVKMKEKGDIPEGYSVSREKKERFSLILESASTNQTSMYLCASSSGFRETQYFGPGTRLLVL.

The chain is built from TRBV7-2 and TRBJ1-3, with TRBD1 as a possible D gene (6 bases). With 1 base removed from V and 1 base from J, the gap between germline ends came to 17 bases. CDR1 and CDR2 (germline): SGHTA, FQGNSA. The CDR3 is 18 amino acids. This chain's CDR3 is CASSLVGTKRGSGNTIYF. CDR3 bases: TGTGCCAGCAGCTTAGTAGGGACAAAACGAGGTTCTGGAAACACCATATATTTT.

In its sample, this clone was seen once. V is TRBV4-2 and J is TRBJ2-1; the match to TRBD2 covers 11 bases. Germline values: CDR1 LGHNA, CDR2 YNFKEQ. The CDR3 consists of 16 residues. The junction had 5 bases not matched to a gene; V was cut back by 7 bases and J by 0 bases. CDR3 sequence (DNA): TGTGCCAGCACGGCTAGCGGGAGGTCCTCCTACAATGAGCAGTTCTTC. Its protein product is CASTASGRSSYNEQFF.

The chain links TRBV6-6 to TRBJ1-5; 7 nucleotides line up with TRBD1. The CDR3 contains 13 residues. Germline CDR1 is MNHNY and CDR2 is SVGAGI (reference sequence). Germline trimming cut 7 bases from V and 14 bases from J; bases unmatched to any gene: 14. The CDR3 loop reads CASNERLQGYKHF. CDR3 sequence (DNA): TGTGCCAGCAATGAAAGACTACAGGGGTATAAGCATTTT.

CDR3 nucleotides: TGTGCCAGCAGAGGGGTGAGGGGGTCCCACTCTGGAAACACCATATATTTT. Translation: CASRGVRGSHSGNTIYF. This chain links TRBV11-2 with TRBJ1-3, with D possibly TRBD1 on 6 matching bases. Trimming pared 6 bases from V and 0 bases from J, leaving 18 bases between. CDR3 size: 17 residues. Looked up from germline, CDR1 is SGHAT and CDR2 is FQNNGV.

The chain combines TRBV7-9 with TRBJ1-1; D is unclear. Between the trimmed V and J ends, which lost 4 bases and 1 base, there was a span of 10 bases. The CDR3 loop spans 14 amino acids. CDR1 and CDR2 from the germline V gene are SEHNR and FQNEAQ (reference sequence). CDR3 DNA: TGTGCCAGCAGCTATGAGGGTTGGAACACTGAAGCTTTCTTT. This translates into CASSYEGWNTEAFF. Filled out from reference TRBV7-9 and TRBJ1-1, the complete variable domain reads DTGVSQNPRHKITKRGQNVTFRCDPISEHNRLYWYRQTLGQGPEFLTYFQNEAQLEKSRLLSDRFSAERPKGSFSTLEIQRTEQGDSAMYLCASSYEGWNTEAFFGQGTRLTVV.

The rearrangement uses TRBV10-3 and TRBJ2-1; D possibly corresponds to TRBD2 (5 bases). Trimming removed 1 base at V and 0 bases at J, with 7 bases between. The CDR3 totals 15 residues. Per the germline V gene, CDR1 is ENHRY and CDR2 is SYGVKD. The DNA for the CDR3 is TGTGCCATCAGTGAGTTGGGGAGCTCCTACAATGAGCAGTTCTTC. The encoded protein is CAISELGSSYNEQFF.

The chain uses TRBV6-5 and TRBJ2-5; the D gene is possibly TRBD1 (6 bases). V shed 2 bases and J shed 2 bases, with 15 bases lying between them. The CDR3 is made up of 16 amino acids. The V gene's germline CDR1 is MNHEY and CDR2 SVGAGI. The CDR3 sequence is CASSYGRGTRQETQYF. The CDR3 DNA follows: TGTGCCAGCAGTTACGGCAGGGGCACGCGTCAAGAGACCCAGTACTTC.

The chain employs TRBV15 and TRBJ1-1, with 8 bases that match TRBD1. Trimming removed 4 bases from V and 3 bases from J; junction bases left unmatched: 7. The length of the CDR3 is 15 residues. Germline V lookup: CDR1 LNHNV, CDR2 YYDKDF (reference sequence). CDR3: CATSTRSTGDTEAFF. In DNA form, the CDR3 reads TGTGCCACCAGCACCCGGTCGACAGGGGACACTGAAGCTTTCTTT.

The genes are TRBV18 and TRBJ2-7; possible D gene TRBD2, 6 bases. Germline CDR1 KGHSH, CDR2 LQKENI. This CDR3 is 14 amino acids long. With 0 bases removed from V and 7 bases from J, the gap between germline ends came to 13 bases. The CDR3 DNA follows: TGTGCCAGCTCACCACCCCCGGGGGACTCGGAGCAGTACTTC. It translates to CASSPPPGDSEQYF.

The chain has TRBV19 and TRBJ1-1; weak D call: TRBD1 (5 bases). This CDR3 has 16 amino acids. CDR1 is LNHDA, CDR2 SQIVND, per germline (reference sequence). V was cut by 4 bases and J by 0 bases, with 15 bases left in between. The CDR3 DNA is TGTGCCAGTAGTACCGCCGACAGCCCTATGAACACTGAAGCTTTCTTT. As protein: CASSTADSPMNTEAFF.

About this clone: Other DNA sequences in the sample encode the same CDR3. This chain connects TRBV25-1 to TRBJ2-1, with 9 bases matching TRBD2. Germline loops: CDR1 MGHDK, CDR2 SYGVNS. Trimming removed 1 base from V and 4 bases from J; junction bases left unmatched: 5. The CDR3 is 16 residues long. DNA of the CDR3: TGTGCCAGCAGTGAATCAGGAGCGGGGGGATACAATGAGCAGTTCTTC. Its translation: CASSESGAGGYNEQFF.

The chain is built from TRBV29-1 and TRBJ2-1; 10 nucleotides match TRBD2. The V gene end was trimmed by 5 bases and the J gene end by 7 bases; junction bases not matched to a gene: 8. Looked up from germline, CDR1 is SQVTM and CDR2 is ANQGSEA. This CDR3 has 14 residues. DNA of the CDR3: TGCAGCGTTTATAGCGGGAGGCTGGAAAATGAGCAGTTCTTC. It codes for CSVYSGRLENEQFF.

This rearrangement joins TRBV5-1 to TRBJ2-1; 9 bases agree with TRBD2. The germline V gene encodes CDR1 SGHRS and CDR2 YFSETQ. The CDR3 has 16 residues. J was trimmed by 1 base and V by 1 base; bases with no gene match: 3. This CDR3 reads CASSLSSGASYNEQFF. Here the CDR3 DNA reads TGCGCCAGCAGCTTGTCTAGCGGGGCTTCCTACAATGAGCAGTTCTTC. The variable domain in full, completed from reference TRBV5-1 and TRBJ2-1, reads KAGVTQTPRYLIKTRGQQVTLSCSPISGHRSVSWYQQTPGQGLQFLFEYFSETQRNKGNFPGRFSGRQFSNSRSEMNVSTLELGDSALYLCASSLSSGASYNEQFFGPGTRLTVL.